These 4 T cell receptor beta chains originate from one sample sequenced in a study of patients and donors after allogeneic stem cell transplantation (dated by TCRdb to 2018 to 2021). The receptor library was made with RT-PCR. The listed sequencing device is NextSeq 550. TCRdb itself trimmed the public reads at Q25 with fastp, ran MiXCR and retained productive beta chains. Each entry is one CDR3 protein sequence, shown with its most common DNA and genes. This sample has 24,000 or so distinct CDR3 sequences in its table, and around 31% of those were observed once. Around 45% of the sample rests with the top ten. Material: blood, either unsorted or a sorted T cell fraction (not recorded which). The receptor source for this set is a human donor who was either an allogeneic HSCT recipient or a stem cell or donor lymphocyte infusion donor (not recorded which). It is not recorded whose cells these are; they may come from a transplant donor.

This clonotype turned up a few times. The chain recombines TRBV28 with TRBJ2-3, with TRBD1 identical over 7 bases. There are 14 residues in the CDR3. Germline V gene lookup returns CDR1 MDHEN and CDR2 SYDVKM. V dropped 4 bases and J dropped 1; count of bases not matched to a gene: 2. The CDR3 DNA reads TGTGCCAGCAGTTCGCAGGGGGGCACAGATACGCAGTATTTT. Residues: CASSSQGGTDTQYF.

The genes are TRBV15 and TRBJ1-5; a possible D gene is TRBD1 (5 bases). Germline V lookup: CDR1 LNHNV, CDR2 YYDKDF (reference sequence). V was shortened by 3 bases and J by 7 bases, with 10 bases between the two germline ends. CDR3 length: 13 amino acids. The CDR3 sequence: CATSSNRRQPQHF. The CDR3 DNA follows: TGTGCCACCAGCAGCAACAGGAGACAGCCCCAGCATTTT.

This clonotype was seen a few times. This chain connects TRBV12-3 or TRBV12-4 to TRBJ2-1; 7 bases agree with TRBD1. The CDR3 has 14 residues. Losses at the gene ends were 6 bases for V and 9 bases for J; bases not matched to a gene: 11. This chain's CDR3 is CASRRGQPLSEQFF. In DNA, the CDR3 is TGTGCCAGCAGAAGGGGACAGCCCCTGAGTGAGCAGTTCTTC.

CDR3 DNA sequence: TGTGCCAGCAAACGACGCAATCAGCCCCAGCATTTT. Protein product: CASKRRNQPQHF. V is TRBV28 and J is TRBJ1-5; D not certain. Looked up from germline, CDR1 is MDHEN and CDR2 is SYDVKM. The ends were cut back, 7 bases at V and 2 bases at J, with 6 bases in the middle. CDR3 length: 12 amino acids.